The 21 T cell receptor beta chains listed next were all sequenced from one sample in a study of monozygotic twins with inflammatory bowel disease. No DNA is given; TCRdb re-called the 5' RACE reads and lists each CDR3 protein once. This table lists over 200,000 distinct CDR3 sequences. Sequencing used blood. The receptors stem from a human donor with ulcerative colitis or Crohn's disease, or a healthy co-twin of an affected twin (not recorded which).

The chain combines TRBV6-5 with TRBJ1-2; without DNA, the TCRdb call of TRBD1 cannot be checked. Germline CDR1 reads MNHEY; CDR2 reads SVGAGI. The CDR3 is 16 amino acids. The CDR3 loop is CASSYLPGVESGGYTF.

CDR3 sequence: CASSIQGGSQPRHF. The V and J genes are TRBV12-3 or TRBV12-4 and TRBJ1-5; the TCRdb D gene call, TRBD1, has no DNA to confirm it. This CDR3 is built from 14 residues.

The gene calls are TRBV6-1 and TRBJ1-2. This CDR3 region has 15 residues. Germline V gene data show CDR1 as MNHNS and CDR2 as SASEGT. CDR3 amino acids: CASYSRIGVRDGYTF.

This chain links TRBV5-1 with TRBJ2-1; TCRdb picks TRBD2, but there is no DNA to check that call. From germline, CDR1 is SGHRS and CDR2 YFSETQ. The CDR3 spans 17 residues. The CDR3 sequence: CASSALPRGAGGNEQFF.

The CDR3 loop reads CASSQVVGLVANEKLFF. V usage is TRBV4-1 and J usage is TRBJ1-4. The germline CDR1 and CDR2 sequences are MGHRA and YSYEKL. The CDR3 totals 17 residues.

This chain joins TRBV7-3 and TRBJ2-5; the D call of TRBD2 rests on TCRdb alone, since no DNA is present to check it. In germline, CDR1 is SGHTA, CDR2 FQGTGA. This CDR3 comprises 15 residues. CDR3 region: CASSKLAGGQETQYF.

The chain employs TRBV7-2 and TRBJ2-1. The CDR3 has 11 residues. CDR1 is SGHTA, CDR2 FQGNSA, per germline. CDR3 amino acids: CASSFSHSQFF.

The chain couples TRBV14 to TRBJ2-1. The CDR3 covers 14 residues. Looked up from germline, CDR1 is SGHDN and CDR2 is FVKESK. The CDR3 here is CASSQVVDYNEQFF.

V is TRBV5-5 and J is TRBJ1-1. Germline V gives CDR1 SGHKS, CDR2 YYEKEE (reference sequence). This CDR3 has 13 amino acids. Here the CDR3 reads CASSLGKYTEAFF.

V gene TRBV20-1 combines with J gene TRBJ1-5. The germline V gene encodes CDR1 DFQATT and CDR2 SNEGSKA (reference sequence). This CDR3 has 15 residues. The CDR3 loop is CSARDRSYSNQPQHF.

This chain joins TRBV5-1 and TRBJ2-7; as DNA is missing, the TRBD1 call by TCRdb cannot be tested. CDR1 is SGHRS, CDR2 YFSETQ, per germline. The CDR3 length is 15 residues. The CDR3 sequence is CASSTGQGGIYEQYF. Full variable domain (rest looked up from reference TRBV5-1 and TRBJ2-7): KAGVTQTPRYLIKTRGQQVTLSCSPISGHRSVSWYQQTPGQGLQFLFEYFSETQRNKGNFPGRFSGRQFSNSRSEMNVSTLELGDSALYLCASSTGQGGIYEQYFGPGTRLTVT.

The V call is TRBV29-1, the J call TRBJ1-5. CDR1 is SQVTM and CDR2 is ANQGSEA in the germline V gene. This CDR3 contains 11 residues. The CDR3 sequence is CSVRSNQPQHF.

V usage is TRBV7-9 and J usage is TRBJ1-5. The V gene's germline CDR1 is SEHNR and CDR2 FQNEAQ (reference sequence). This CDR3 has 12 amino acids. The CDR3 loop is CASSLEGGSEHF.

The chain recombines TRBV20-1 with TRBJ2-1; TCRdb selects TRBD1, and the lack of DNA leaves this call unchecked. CDR3 length: 13 amino acids. In germline, CDR1 is DFQATT, CDR2 SNEGSKA (reference sequence). CDR3 residues: CSGKVDSYNEQFF.

The chain has TRBV7-8 and TRBJ2-3; TCRdb designates TRBD2, a call that cannot be tested without DNA. Germline V gives CDR1 SGHVS, CDR2 FQNEAQ. This CDR3 is built from 15 residues. The CDR3 spells CASSVIAGGHHTQYF.

The chain couples TRBV12-3 or TRBV12-4 to TRBJ2-2; no DNA is available, so the TRBD2 call from TCRdb remains unchecked. The CDR3 spans 20 residues. The CDR3 loop reads CATLTTLAGGRSWNTGELFF.

V gene TRBV20-1 combines with J gene TRBJ2-3; the D call from TCRdb, TRBD1, cannot be confirmed without DNA. In germline, CDR1 is DFQATT, CDR2 SNEGSKA (reference sequence). The CDR3 consists of 14 residues. CDR3: CSAPLQGGGDTQYF.

The chain uses TRBV7-2 and TRBJ2-2; lacking DNA, the TRBD1 call made by TCRdb goes unchecked. This CDR3 is built from 16 residues. Germline-derived CDR1 and CDR2 are SGHTA and FQGNSA. CDR3 sequence: CASSFSSGQGTGELFF.

The gene calls are TRBV7-7 and TRBJ1-5; TCRdb lists TRBD1, though no DNA is available to test this call. CDR1 SSHAT and CDR2 FNYEAQ come from the germline V gene (reference sequence). The CDR3 is made up of 19 amino acids. CDR3 sequence: CASSTRRSGTGESNQPQHF.

V usage is TRBV18 and J usage is TRBJ2-5. CDR1 and CDR2 from the germline V gene are KGHSH and LQKENI. This CDR3 has 11 amino acids. CDR3 region: CASSPKETQYF.

The chain links TRBV5-1 to TRBJ2-5; TCRdb's D call of TRBD2 is untestable without DNA. CDR1 and CDR2 (germline): SGHRS, YFSETQ. The CDR3 runs to 18 residues. The CDR3 protein is CASSLGFRGSGGSETQYF.